This T cell receptor (beta chain) was sequenced in a study of cytomegalovirus exposure and HLA in healthy donors. Study background: About 79% of around 400 genotyped donors fell in the Caucasian-associated ancestry cluster.

Study-wide results and caveats: The authors listed over 150 TCR beta chains as cytomegalovirus-associated. There were a few CMV-associated chains whose specificity for CMV antigens was confirmed in vitro.

The CDR3 contains 16 residues. V was cut by 5 bases and J by 3 bases, with 19 bases left in between. The germline V gene encodes CDR1 MDHEN and CDR2 SYDVKM. As regards this clone: Its cognate antigen is unknown.

The PCR had 60 Vbeta and 13 Jbeta primers. In the original processing: Counted up in a later analysis, unique TCR beta chains came to about 80 million, with about 10 million shared. Only in-frame clones appear in the TCRdb table, and some are missing; sequencing was by immunoSEQ multiplex PCR. The DNA gave D and trimming, while V, J and clone size come from that table. This repertoire shows about 160,000 clones, approximately 78% found once; its top ten account for over 1.1%. The chain uses TRBV28 and TRBJ1-2; a weak D match, TRBD1 (6 bases). The sample taken for sequencing was PBMCs. The clonotype was recovered from a male donor in good health and CMV-seronegative. In DNA, the CDR3 is TGTGCCAGCAGTCCTCAGGGGCCCACTTCTTACTATGGCTACACCTTC. Amino acids: CASSPQGPTSYYGYTF.